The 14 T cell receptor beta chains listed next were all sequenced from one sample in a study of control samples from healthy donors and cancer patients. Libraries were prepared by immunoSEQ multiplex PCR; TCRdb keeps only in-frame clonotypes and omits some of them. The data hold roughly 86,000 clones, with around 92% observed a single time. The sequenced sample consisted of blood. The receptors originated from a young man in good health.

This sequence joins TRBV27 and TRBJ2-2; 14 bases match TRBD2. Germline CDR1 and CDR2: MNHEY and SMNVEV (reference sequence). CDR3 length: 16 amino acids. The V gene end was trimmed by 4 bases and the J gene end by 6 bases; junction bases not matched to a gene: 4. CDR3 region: CASSSLTSGRAGELFF. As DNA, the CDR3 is TGTGCCAGCAGTTCTTTGACTAGCGGGAGGGCCGGGGAGCTGTTTTTT.

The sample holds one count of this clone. The CDR3 nucleotides read TGTGCCTGGAAACTACAGGAAAGTGCAACTAATGAAAAACTGTTTTTT. Protein: CAWKLQESATNEKLFF. This rearrangement joins TRBV30 to TRBJ1-4; the D gene is possibly TRBD1 (5 bases). CDR1 and CDR2 (germline): GTSNPN, SVGIG (reference sequence). The CDR3 is made up of 16 amino acids. The ends were cut back, 4 bases at V and 0 bases at J, with 15 bases in the middle.

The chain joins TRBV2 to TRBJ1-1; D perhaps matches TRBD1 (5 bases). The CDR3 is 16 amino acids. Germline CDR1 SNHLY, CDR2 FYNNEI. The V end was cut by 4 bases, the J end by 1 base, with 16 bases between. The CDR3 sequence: CASSVSRDRPNTEAFF. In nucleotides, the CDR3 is TGTGCCAGCAGTGTCTCCCGAGACAGACCGAACACTGAAGCTTTCTTT.

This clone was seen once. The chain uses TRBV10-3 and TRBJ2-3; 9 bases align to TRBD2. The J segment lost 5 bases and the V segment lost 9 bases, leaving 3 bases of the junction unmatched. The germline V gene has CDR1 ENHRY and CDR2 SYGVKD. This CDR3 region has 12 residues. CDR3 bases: TGTGCCATGGCGGGAGGGGGAGATACGCAGTATTTT. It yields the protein CAMAGGGDTQYF.

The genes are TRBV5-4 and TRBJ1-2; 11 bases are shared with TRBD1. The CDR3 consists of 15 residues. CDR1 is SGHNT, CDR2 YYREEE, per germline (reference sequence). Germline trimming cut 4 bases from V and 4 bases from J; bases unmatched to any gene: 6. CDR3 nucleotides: TGTGCCAGCAGCCTCCTTGGGACAGGGGGCTATGGCTACACCTTC. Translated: CASSLLGTGGYGYTF.

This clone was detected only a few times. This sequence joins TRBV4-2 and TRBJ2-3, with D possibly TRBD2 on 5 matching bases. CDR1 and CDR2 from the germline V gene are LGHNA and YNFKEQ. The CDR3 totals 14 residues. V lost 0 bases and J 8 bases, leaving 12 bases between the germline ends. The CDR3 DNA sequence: TGTGCCAGCAGCCAAGAGACCGGGAAGGCTACGCAGTATTTT. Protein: CASSQETGKATQYF.

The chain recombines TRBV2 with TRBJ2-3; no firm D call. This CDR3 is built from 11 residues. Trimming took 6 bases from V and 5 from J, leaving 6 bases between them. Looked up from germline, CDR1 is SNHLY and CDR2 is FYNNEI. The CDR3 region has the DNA TGTGCCAGCAGATCCCAAGATACGCAGTATTTT. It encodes CASRSQDTQYF.

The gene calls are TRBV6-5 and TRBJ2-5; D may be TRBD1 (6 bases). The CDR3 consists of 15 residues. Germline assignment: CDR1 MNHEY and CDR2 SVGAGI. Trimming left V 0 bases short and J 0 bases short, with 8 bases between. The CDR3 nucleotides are TGTGCCAGCAGTTACTCTCAGGGGAACCAAGAGACCCAGTACTTC. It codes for CASSYSQGNQETQYF.

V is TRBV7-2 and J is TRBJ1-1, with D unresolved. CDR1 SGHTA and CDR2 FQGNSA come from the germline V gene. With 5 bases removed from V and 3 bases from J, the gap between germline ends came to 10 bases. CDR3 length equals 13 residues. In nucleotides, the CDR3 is TGTGCCAGCAGCCCGTTCGGGTACACTGAAGCTTTCTTT. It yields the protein CASSPFGYTEAFF.

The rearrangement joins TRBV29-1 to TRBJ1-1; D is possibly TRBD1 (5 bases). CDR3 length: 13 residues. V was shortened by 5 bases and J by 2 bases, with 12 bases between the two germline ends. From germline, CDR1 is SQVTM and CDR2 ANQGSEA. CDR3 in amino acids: CSVRRQSNTEAFF. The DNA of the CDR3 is TGCAGCGTTCGACGACAGTCTAACACTGAAGCTTTCTTT.

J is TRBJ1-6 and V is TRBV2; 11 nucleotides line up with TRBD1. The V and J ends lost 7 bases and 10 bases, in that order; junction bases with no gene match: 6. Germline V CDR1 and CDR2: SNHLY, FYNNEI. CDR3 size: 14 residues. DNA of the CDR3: TGTGCCAGCACCTCGGGACAGGGGGAATCACCCCTCCACTTT. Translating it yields CASTSGQGESPLHF.

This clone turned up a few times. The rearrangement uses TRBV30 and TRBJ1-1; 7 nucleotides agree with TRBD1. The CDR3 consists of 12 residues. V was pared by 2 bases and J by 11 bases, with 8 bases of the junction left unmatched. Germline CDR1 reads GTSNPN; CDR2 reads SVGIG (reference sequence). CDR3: CAWSITGEGAFF. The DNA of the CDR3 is TGTGCCTGGAGTATCACAGGGGAGGGGGCTTTCTTT.

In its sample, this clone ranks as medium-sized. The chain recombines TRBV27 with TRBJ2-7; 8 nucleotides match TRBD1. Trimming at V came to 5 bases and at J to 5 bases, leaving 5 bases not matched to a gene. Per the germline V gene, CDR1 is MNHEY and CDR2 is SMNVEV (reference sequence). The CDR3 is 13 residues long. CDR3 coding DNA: TGTGCCAGCAGTGGGCAGGGGGCCAACGAGCAGTACTTC. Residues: CASSGQGANEQYF.

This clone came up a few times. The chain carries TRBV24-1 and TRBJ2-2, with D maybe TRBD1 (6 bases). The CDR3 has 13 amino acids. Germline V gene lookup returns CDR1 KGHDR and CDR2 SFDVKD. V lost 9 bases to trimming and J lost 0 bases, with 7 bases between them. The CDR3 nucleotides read TGTGCCACCGGGACACCGAACACCGGGGAGCTGTTTTTT. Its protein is CATGTPNTGELFF.